These 21 T cell receptor beta chains were sequenced from one sample in a study of T cell responses to AZD1222 COVID-19 vaccine. The table came from immunoSEQ multiplex PCR; TCRdb's copy has only in-frame clones and leaves some out. Among some 170,000 clones listed, approximately 92% were seen once. The sequences come from peripheral blood, collected 28 days after the second dose of the MenACWY control vaccine. These receptors originate from an adult who received the MenACWY meningococcal vaccine as a control.

J is TRBJ1-5 and V is TRBV19; D remains ambiguous. V lost 4 bases to trimming and J lost 0 bases, with 10 bases between them. Germline V gene sequence: CDR1 LNHDA, CDR2 SQIVND (reference sequence). This CDR3 has 15 residues. The CDR3 DNA follows: TGTGCCAGTAGTACCCCCGGAGATAGCAATCAGCCCCAGCATTTT. Protein product: CASSTPGDSNQPQHF.

This clone has just one count. This rearrangement joins TRBV6-5 to TRBJ2-7; TRBD1 aligns across 7 bases. CDR3 length: 14 amino acids. V lost 5 bases to trimming and J lost 1 base; unmatched junction nucleotides: 5. Germline loops: CDR1 MNHEY, CDR2 SVGAGI. CDR3 DNA sequence: TGTGCCAGCAGTCCGGACAGGAGGTCCTACGAGCAGTACTTC. Its translation: CASSPDRRSYEQYF.

The V gene is TRBV6-5, the J gene TRBJ2-7; 12 nucleotides line up with TRBD2. CDR1 MNHEY and CDR2 SVGAGI come from the germline V gene. V lost 4 bases and J lost 5; bases outside the gene matches: 6. The CDR3 consists of 15 residues. DNA of the CDR3: TGTGCCAGCAGTTCCCTAGCGGGGGGGATCCACGAGCAGTACTTC. It translates to CASSSLAGGIHEQYF.

This chain joins TRBV28 and TRBJ1-1; weak D call: TRBD1 (5 bases). The length of the CDR3 is 14 residues. Trimming cost V 3 bases and J 1 base, with 9 bases left between them. Germline V gene sequence: CDR1 MDHEN, CDR2 SYDVKM. The CDR3 protein is CASSLPGRNTEAFF. In DNA, the CDR3 is TGTGCCAGCAGTTTGCCAGGGAGGAACACTGAAGCTTTCTTT.

The chain joins TRBV18 to TRBJ1-5; D remains unclear. This CDR3 is built from 15 residues. Germline V lookup: CDR1 KGHSH, CDR2 LQKENI. V lost 2 bases and J lost 1, with 9 bases in between. The CDR3 sequence: CASSPLGQSNQPQHF. CDR3 sequence (DNA): TGTGCCAGCTCACCATTGGGCCAGAGCAATCAGCCCCAGCATTTT.

The V gene is TRBV11-2, the J gene TRBJ2-3; D is unclear. Trimming pared 3 bases from V and 3 bases from J, leaving 1 base between. Per the germline V gene, CDR1 is SGHAT and CDR2 is FQNNGV. The CDR3 runs to 11 residues. The CDR3 DNA sequence: TGTGCCAGCAGCTTGACAGATACGCAGTATTTT. Translated, it gives CASSLTDTQYF.

This rearrangement joins TRBV19 to TRBJ1-6; the match to TRBD1 covers 7 bases. This CDR3 has 12 amino acids. V was clipped by 8 bases and J by 7 bases; unmatched bases: 2. Looked up from germline, CDR1 is LNHDA and CDR2 is SQIVND (reference sequence). CDR3: CASRDRNSPLHF. CDR3 in DNA: TGTGCCAGTCGGGACAGAAATTCACCCCTCCACTTT.

This clone has a single count. The J gene is TRBJ1-2, the V gene TRBV28; D not resolved. CDR3 length equals 11 residues. CDR1 is MDHEN and CDR2 is SYDVKM in the germline V gene. V was pared by 2 bases and J by 6 bases, with 4 bases between. In DNA form, the CDR3 reads TGTGCCAGCAGTTTAAGGGATGGCTACACCTTC. Encoded protein: CASSLRDGYTF.

The gene calls are TRBV6-5 and TRBJ1-4, with D unresolved. The CDR3 has 14 residues. Germline CDR1 reads MNHEY; CDR2 reads SVGAGI. V was cut by 3 bases and J by 10 bases, with 15 bases left in between. The CDR3 nucleotides read TGTGCCAGCAGTTATTTGGACGGTCGTGCAAAACTGTTTTTT. Its protein is CASSYLDGRAKLFF.

This clone came up once. The chain is built from TRBV4-2 and TRBJ2-5; unclear D gene. CDR3 length: 14 residues. V was cut by 0 bases and J by 5 bases, with 10 bases left in between. CDR1 and CDR2 from the germline V gene are LGHNA and YNFKEQ. CDR3 protein: CASSQDPAQETQYF. The DNA of the CDR3 is TGTGCCAGCAGCCAAGACCCAGCTCAGGAGACCCAGTACTTC.

The rearrangement uses TRBV4-3 and TRBJ1-1; D is ambiguous. The CDR3 covers 16 residues. Trimming took 0 bases from V and 2 from J, leaving 13 bases between them. Germline CDR1 reads LGHNA; CDR2 reads YSLEER. For the CDR3, the DNA is TGCGCCAGCAGCCAAGATACCCCGGGGAAAAACACTGAAGCTTTCTTT. The encoded protein is CASSQDTPGKNTEAFF.

This sequence joins TRBV19 and TRBJ1-1; no firm D call. Per the germline V gene, CDR1 is LNHDA and CDR2 is SQIVND (reference sequence). The CDR3 totals 13 residues. The V gene lost 7 bases and the J gene lost 1 base, with 10 bases spanning the gap. The CDR3 reads CASTFLGNTEAFF. CDR3 DNA: TGTGCCAGTACATTTCTGGGGAACACTGAAGCTTTCTTT.

This chain connects TRBV19 to TRBJ2-1; 8 bases are a match to TRBD1. The V gene end was trimmed by 7 bases and the J gene end by 9 bases; junction bases not matched to a gene: 17. The CDR3 is 16 residues long. CDR1 is LNHDA, CDR2 SQIVND, per germline (reference sequence). The DNA for the CDR3 is TGTGCCAGTACTACGGTTCGGACAGGGAGTTTGGGTGAGCAGTTCTTC. As protein: CASTTVRTGSLGEQFF.

The genes are TRBV6-5 and TRBJ1-2, with D uncertain. The ends were cut back, 2 bases at V and 0 bases at J, with 10 bases in the middle. The CDR3 extends over 15 amino acids. CDR1 is MNHEY, CDR2 SVGAGI, per germline. The CDR3 here is CASSYGVRANYGYTF. In DNA, the CDR3 is TGTGCCAGCAGTTACGGGGTTCGGGCTAACTATGGCTACACCTTC.

The V gene is TRBV6-5, the J gene TRBJ1-2; D may be TRBD1 (5 bases). CDR3 length: 13 amino acids. CDR1 is MNHEY and CDR2 is SVGAGI in the germline V gene. Trimming took off 9 bases at V and 7 bases at J, with 18 bases between the two ends. CDR3 region: CASVRGGFSGYTF. CDR3 in DNA: TGTGCCAGTGTCCGGGGCGGCTTTTCTGGCTACACCTTC.

The chain carries TRBV5-1 and TRBJ1-1; D gene ambiguous. V dropped 4 bases and J dropped 1 base, with 8 bases sitting between them. The germline V gene has CDR1 SGHRS and CDR2 YFSETQ. The CDR3 length is 13 residues. DNA of the CDR3: TGCGCCAGCAGCCCCGATGCGAACACTGAAGCTTTCTTT. Its protein product is CASSPDANTEAFF.

This clone was counted between two and nine times. This chain uses TRBV29-1 with TRBJ1-2, with D possibly matching TRBD1 (5 bases). The CDR3 contains 11 residues. Germline V CDR1 and CDR2: SQVTM, ANQGSEA. CDR3 bases: TGCGGAGCTGGAGGGGACTATGGCTACACCTTC. Amino acid sequence: CGAGGDYGYTF. Supplemented by reference TRBV29-1 and TRBJ1-2, the full variable domain reads SAVISQKPSRDICQRGTSLTIQCQVDSQVTMMFWYRQQPGQSLTLIATANQGSEATYESGFVIDKFPISRPNLTFSTLTVSNMSPEDSSIYLCGAGGDYGYTFGSGTRLTVV.

V and J are TRBV6-1 and TRBJ2-2; D not resolved. Germline values: CDR1 MNHNS, CDR2 SASEGT. The CDR3 runs 11 residues. The ends were cut back, 0 bases at V and 7 bases at J, with 0 bases in the middle. The CDR3 spells CASSEAGELFF. The CDR3, as DNA: TGTGCCAGCAGTGAAGCCGGGGAGCTGTTTTTT.

The V gene is TRBV3-1 (or the pseudogene TRBV3-2), the J gene TRBJ2-3, with 15 bases aligning to TRBD2. Germline assignment: CDR1 LGHDT and CDR2 YNNKEL (reference sequence). After removal of 1 base from V and 2 bases from J, the junction contained 1 base not matched to a gene. The CDR3 runs to 17 residues. The CDR3 spells CASSQGTSGGATDTQYF. The CDR3 coding sequence is TGTGCCAGCAGCCAAGGGACTAGCGGGGGGGCCACAGATACGCAGTATTTT.

The gene calls are TRBV19 and TRBJ1-1; D is unresolved. The germline CDR1 and CDR2 sequences are LNHDA and SQIVND (reference sequence). The CDR3 is made up of 13 amino acids. V was clipped by 6 bases and J by 3 bases, with 11 bases between them. The CDR3 sequence: CASRLQAYTEAFF. For the CDR3, the DNA is TGTGCCAGTAGGCTTCAGGCCTACACTGAAGCTTTCTTT.

This chain links TRBV10-2 with TRBJ2-7; D remains ambiguous. Trimming pared 5 bases from V and 5 bases from J, leaving 7 bases between. Per the germline V gene, CDR1 is WSHSY and CDR2 is SAAADI. The CDR3 runs to 11 residues. This chain's CDR3 is CASSFKDEQYF. The CDR3, as DNA: TGCGCCAGCAGTTTTAAGGACGAGCAGTACTTC.